This T cell receptor (beta chain) is from a study of T cell responses to AZD1222 COVID-19 vaccine. Study outcomes and limitations: CD4 TCRs linked to vaccination spanned spike, dominating at 160-218 and 743-854.

Measured with immunoSEQ multiplex PCR; TCRdb has only the in-frame clones, and not every one. The data hold 200,000 to 250,000 clones, with roughly 94% observed a single time. The V end lost 10 bases, the J end lost 5 bases, and 12 bases lay between the germline ends. The V gene's germline CDR1 is LGHDT and CDR2 YNNKEL (reference sequence). CDR3 length equals 13 residues. A remark on this clone: Its antigen is not known.

The sequence derives from an adult who received the MenACWY meningococcal vaccine as a control. The sequencing used peripheral blood, collected 28 days after the second dose of the MenACWY control vaccine. This rearrangement joins TRBV3-1 (or the pseudogene TRBV3-2) to TRBJ1-6; D is unresolved. CDR3 DNA: TGTGCCACCCAAAACCAAAATAATTCACCCCTCCACTTT. Its translation is CATQNQNNSPLHF.